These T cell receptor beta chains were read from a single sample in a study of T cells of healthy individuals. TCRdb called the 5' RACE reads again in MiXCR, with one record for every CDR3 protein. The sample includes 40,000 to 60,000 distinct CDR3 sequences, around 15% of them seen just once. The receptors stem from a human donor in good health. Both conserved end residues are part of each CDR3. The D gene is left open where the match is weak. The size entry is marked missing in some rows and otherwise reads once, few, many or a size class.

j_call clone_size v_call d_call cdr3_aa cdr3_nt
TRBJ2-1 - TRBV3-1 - CASSQVIGEQFF TGTGCCAGCAGCCAAGTTATCGGAGAGCAGTTCTTC
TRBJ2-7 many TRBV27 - CASMVGQTSYEQYF TGTGCCAGCATGGTAGGACAGACTTCCTACGAGCAGTACTTC
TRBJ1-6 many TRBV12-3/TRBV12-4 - CASRLGVNSPLHF TGTGCCAGTCGACTGGGAGTGAATTCACCCCTCCACTTT
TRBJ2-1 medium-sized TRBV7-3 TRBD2 CASSRSSGGANYNEQFF TGTGCCAGCAGTCGGTCTAGCGGGGGGGCCAACTACAATGAGCAGTTCTTC
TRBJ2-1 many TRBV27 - CASSLSGSGANEQFF TGTGCCAGCAGTTTGTCCGGGAGTGGGGCCAATGAGCAGTTCTTC
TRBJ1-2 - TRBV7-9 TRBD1 CASSLEQGINYGYTF TGTGCCAGCAGCTTAGAACAGGGGATAAACTATGGCTACACCTTC
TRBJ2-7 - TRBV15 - CATSRGTGSSYEQYF TGTGCCACCAGCAGAGGAACGGGGAGCTCCTACGAGCAGTACTTC
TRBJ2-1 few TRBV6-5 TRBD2 CASRLAVYNEQFF TGTGCCAGCAGGCTAGCGGTTTACAATGAGCAGTTCTTC
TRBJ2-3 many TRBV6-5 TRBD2 CASSHGLAGLTDTQYF TGTGCCAGCAGCCACGGTCTAGCGGGACTGACAGATACGCAGTATTTT
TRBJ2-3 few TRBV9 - CASSVGGRTRTDTQYF TGTGCCAGCAGCGTAGGTGGGAGGACCCGCACAGATACGCAGTATTTT
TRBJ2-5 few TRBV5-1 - CASSLAATEKRGETQYF TGCGCCAGCAGCTTGGCCGCTACAGAAAAACGCGGGGAGACCCAGTACTTC
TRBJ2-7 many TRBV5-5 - CASSLSAGSSYEQYF TGTGCCAGCAGCTTGTCGGCCGGCAGCTCCTACGAGCAGTACTTC
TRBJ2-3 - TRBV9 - CASSVDHGFGADTQYF TGTGCCAGCAGCGTAGATCACGGCTTTGGGGCAGATACGCAGTATTTT
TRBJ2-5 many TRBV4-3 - CASSQDRGLEETQYF TGCGCCAGCAGCCAAGATAGAGGGCTGGAAGAGACCCAGTACTTC
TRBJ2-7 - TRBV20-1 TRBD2 CSAGSGTSPSYEQYF TGCAGTGCTGGATCCGGGACTAGCCCCTCCTACGAGCAGTACTTC
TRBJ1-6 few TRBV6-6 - CASSDSLPLHF TGTGCCAGCAGTGACAGCCTTCCCCTCCACTTT
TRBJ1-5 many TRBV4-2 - CASSQDRGGKGPQHF TGTGCCAGCAGCCAAGATAGAGGGGGGAAAGGGCCCCAGCATTTT
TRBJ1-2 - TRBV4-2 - CASSQEPGDPNYGYTF TGTGCCAGCAGCCAAGAACCCGGGGATCCGAACTATGGCTACACCTTC
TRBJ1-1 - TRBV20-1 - CSARADSAEAFF TGCAGTGCTAGGGCTGATTCGGCTGAAGCTTTCTTT
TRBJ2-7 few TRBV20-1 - CSARKSSSYEQYF TGCAGTGCTAGGAAATCGAGCTCCTACGAGCAGTACTTC
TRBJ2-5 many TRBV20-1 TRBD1 CSASGTGYGETQYF TGCAGTGCTAGCGGGACAGGGTATGGAGAGACCCAGTACTTC
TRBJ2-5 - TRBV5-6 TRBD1 CASSRAGQGRQTQYF TGTGCCAGCAGCCGAGCCGGACAGGGGAGGCAGACCCAGTACTTC
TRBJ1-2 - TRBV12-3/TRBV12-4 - CASSFTRAPLNYGYTF TGTGCCAGCAGTTTTACCAGGGCCCCCCTTAACTATGGCTACACCTTC
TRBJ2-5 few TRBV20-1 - CSARISGQETQYF TGCAGTGCTCGGATTAGCGGTCAAGAGACCCAGTACTTC
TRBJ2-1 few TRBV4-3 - CASSQDLLIGPDEQFF TGCGCCAGCAGCCAAGATCTTCTGATCGGTCCGGATGAGCAGTTCTTC
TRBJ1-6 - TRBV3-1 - CASSQDMGSPLHF TGTGCCAGCAGCCAAGATATGGGTTCACCCCTCCACTTT
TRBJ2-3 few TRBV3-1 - CASTHGGSRDTQYF TGTGCCAGCACCCACGGAGGTAGCAGGGATACGCAGTATTTT
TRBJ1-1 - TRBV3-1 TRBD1 CASSQRGGGSNTEAFF TGTGCCAGCAGCCAAAGAGGGGGCGGGTCGAACACTGAAGCTTTCTTT
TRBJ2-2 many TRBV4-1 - CASSQDTPGGGELFF TGCGCCAGCAGCCAAGACACGCCCGGTGGCGGGGAGCTGTTTTTT
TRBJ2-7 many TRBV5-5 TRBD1 CASSFRGSGQSYEQYF TGTGCCAGCAGCTTTCGTGGCTCGGGACAGTCCTACGAGCAGTACTTC
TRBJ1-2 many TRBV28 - CASSLFGEKGFF TGTGCCAGCAGTTTATTCGGGGAGAAGGGGTTCTTC
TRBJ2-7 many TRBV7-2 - CASSLVVAEQYF TGTGCCAGCAGCTTAGTCGTTGCCGAGCAGTACTTC